This T cell receptor beta chain was recorded in a study of T-cell memory formation after mild COVID-19. Study summary: TCR clusters were mostly donor specific. Regarding the study as a whole: Later expanders leaned CD4+, whereas clones that contracted between day 15 and 85 were balanced CD4/CD8. Among contracting clones, CD4+ were mainly CM/EM and CD8+ enriched in EMRA.

A single record per CDR3 protein comes from TCRdb applying MiXCR to the 5' RACE reads. Here the sample spans roughly 86,000 distinct CDR3 sequences, 13% being singletons. This CDR3 region has 13 residues. Trimming took 4 bases from V and 4 from J; bases not matched to a gene: 2. Germline values: CDR1 KGHDR, CDR2 SFDVKD. Note on this clonotype: Its antigen is currently unknown.

J is TRBJ1-1 and V is TRBV24-1; TRBD1 agrees at 7 bases. The TCR originated in an adult woman who had mild COVID-19 (a few samples of this study predate the infection). Cell type and time point are not known. Sequencing was carried out using PBMCs or a T cell subset sorted from them (not recorded which). The CDR3 loop reads CATSDHRGTEAFF. The CDR3 bases are TGTGCCACCAGTGACCACAGGGGCACTGAAGCTTTCTTT.